This T cell receptor beta chain was sequenced during a study of identical twins. Points on this clonotype: Its antigen is not known.

With template switching, a universal primer site was added, and the cDNA carried unique molecular identifiers. Via MiXCR, TCRdb re-called the 5' RACE reads, giving one row per CDR3 protein. The sample comprises hundreds of thousands of distinct CDR3 sequences, roughly 8.6% of which are singletons, and 2% to 2.5% rests with the top ten. Losses at the gene ends were 4 bases for V and 4 bases for J; bases not matched to a gene: 5. The germline CDR1 and CDR2 sequences are LGHDT and YNNKEL (reference sequence). CDR3 length: 15 amino acids. Regarding the study as a whole: Memory repertoires showed no such pattern, whereas abundant cord blood beta clonotypes carried fewer insertions. Conclusions were based on cross-sectional statistical analysis, without following the same donors.

The same data also went into a second study, on yellow fever vaccine responses in identical twins. This second report adds: Twins showed a vaccine T cell response that reportedly seemed partly convergent, partly personalized.

The receptor comes from a woman between 18 and 29 years old in good health. The sequenced material came from memory (CD45RO+) T cells sorted from blood. The V call is TRBV3-1, the J call TRBJ2-1, with TRBD2 identical over 9 bases. The CDR3 sequence: CASSLSTSGYNEQFF. The CDR3, as DNA: TGTGCCAGCAGCCTATCGACTAGCGGATACAATGAGCAGTTCTTC.